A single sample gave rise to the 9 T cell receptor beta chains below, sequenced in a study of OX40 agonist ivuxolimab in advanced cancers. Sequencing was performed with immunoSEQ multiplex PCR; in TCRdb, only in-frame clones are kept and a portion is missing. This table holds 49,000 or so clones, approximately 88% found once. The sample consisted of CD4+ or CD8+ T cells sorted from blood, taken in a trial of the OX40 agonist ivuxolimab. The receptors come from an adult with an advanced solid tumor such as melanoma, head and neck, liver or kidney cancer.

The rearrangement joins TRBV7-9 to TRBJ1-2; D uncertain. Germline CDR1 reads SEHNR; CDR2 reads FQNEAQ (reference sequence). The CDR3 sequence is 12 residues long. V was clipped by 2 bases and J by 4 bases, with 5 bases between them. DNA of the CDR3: TGTGCCAGCAGCTTAATGACCTATGGCTACACCTTC. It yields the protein CASSLMTYGYTF.

CDR3 amino acids: CASSEPGTSGLANTGELFF. DNA for the CDR3: TGCGCCAGCAGTGAACCCGGGACTAGCGGGCTTGCGAACACCGGGGAGCTGTTTTTT. The chain is built from TRBV10-2 and TRBJ2-2; 12 nucleotides agree with TRBD2. Germline values: CDR1 WSHSY, CDR2 SAAADI. With V trimmed by 3 bases and J by 0 bases, 8 bases remained unmatched. The CDR3 contains 19 residues.

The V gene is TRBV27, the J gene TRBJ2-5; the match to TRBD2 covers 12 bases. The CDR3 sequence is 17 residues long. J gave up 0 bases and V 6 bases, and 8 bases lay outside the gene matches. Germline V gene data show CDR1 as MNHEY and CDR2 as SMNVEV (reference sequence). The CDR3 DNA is TGTGCCAGCAGGGCGGGACTAGCGGGTCGGTACCAAGAGACCCAGTACTTC. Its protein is CASRAGLAGRYQETQYF.

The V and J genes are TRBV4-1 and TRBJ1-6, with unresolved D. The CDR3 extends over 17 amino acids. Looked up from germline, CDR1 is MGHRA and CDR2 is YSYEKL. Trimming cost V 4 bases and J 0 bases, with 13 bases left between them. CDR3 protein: CASSPHGVLSYNSPLHF. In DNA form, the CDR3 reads TGCGCCAGCAGCCCCCACGGGGTACTCTCCTATAATTCACCCCTCCACTTT.

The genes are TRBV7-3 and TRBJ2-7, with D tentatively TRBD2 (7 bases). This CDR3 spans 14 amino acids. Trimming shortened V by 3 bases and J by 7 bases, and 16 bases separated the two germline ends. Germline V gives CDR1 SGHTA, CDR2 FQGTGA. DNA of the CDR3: TGTGCCAGCAGCTTGGACGGGGGGCCAGGGGAGCAGTACTTC. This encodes CASSLDGGPGEQYF.

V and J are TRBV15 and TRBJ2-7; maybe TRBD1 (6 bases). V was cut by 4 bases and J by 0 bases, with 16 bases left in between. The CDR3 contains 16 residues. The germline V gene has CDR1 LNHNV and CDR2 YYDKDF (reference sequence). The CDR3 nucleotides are TGTGCCACCAGCACCTTAACAGGGTCTAGCTCCTACGAGCAGTACTTC. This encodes CATSTLTGSSSYEQYF.

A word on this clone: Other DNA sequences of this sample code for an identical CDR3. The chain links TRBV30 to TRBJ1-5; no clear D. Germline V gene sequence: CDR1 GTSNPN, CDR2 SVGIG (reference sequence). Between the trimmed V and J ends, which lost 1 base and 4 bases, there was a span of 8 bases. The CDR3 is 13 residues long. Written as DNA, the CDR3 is TGTGCCTGGAGTGGGCAGCGGAATCAGCCCCAGCATTTT. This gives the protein CAWSGQRNQPQHF.

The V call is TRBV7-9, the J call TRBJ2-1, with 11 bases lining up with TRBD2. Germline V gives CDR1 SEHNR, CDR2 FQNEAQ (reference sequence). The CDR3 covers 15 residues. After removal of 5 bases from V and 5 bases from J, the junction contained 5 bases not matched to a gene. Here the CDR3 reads CASSNTSGRHNEQFF. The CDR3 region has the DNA TGTGCCAGCAGCAACACTAGCGGGAGACACAATGAGCAGTTCTTC.

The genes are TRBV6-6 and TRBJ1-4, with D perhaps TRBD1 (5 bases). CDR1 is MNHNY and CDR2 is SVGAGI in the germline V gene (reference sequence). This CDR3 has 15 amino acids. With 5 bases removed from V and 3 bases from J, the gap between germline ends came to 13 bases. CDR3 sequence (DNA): TGTGCCAGCAGTGCACGGGGGTTCCCTAATGAAAAACTGTTTTTT. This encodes CASSARGFPNEKLFF.